A selection of T cell receptor beta chains follows, all from one sample in a study of blood T cell repertoires in COVID-19. Clones were sequenced by immunoSEQ multiplex PCR, and TCRdb holds only the in-frame ones, with some missing. The sample has about 270,000 clones, more than 70% seen once. Material for sequencing was PBMCs or T cells enriched from blood (not recorded which). These receptors all stem from a woman in her sixties or seventies in a cohort exposed to, infected with or recovered from COVID-19 (not recorded which). CDR3s include the opening cysteine and the closing phenylalanine or tryptophan. Each record gives: V gene, clone size, D gene, J gene, CDR3 DNA, CDR3 protein. The D gene is left open where the match is weak. Some rows mark clone size as missing; the rest say once, few, many or name a class of expanded clone.

v_call: TRBV2
clone_size: NA
d_call: NA
j_call: TRBJ2-7
cdr3_nt: TGTGCCAGCAGTGCCAGGCCGATATACGAGCAGTACTTC
cdr3_aa: CASSARPIYEQYF

v_call: TRBV11-2
clone_size: NA
d_call: NA
j_call: TRBJ2-7
cdr3_nt: TGTGCCAGCAGCTTAGGACAGTTCGACGAGCAGTACTTC
cdr3_aa: CASSLGQFDEQYF

v_call: TRBV30
clone_size: once
d_call: TRBD2
j_call: TRBJ2-2
cdr3_nt: TGTGCCTGGACCAAAAGCGGGGGTCCGCACACCGGGGAGCTGTTTTTT
cdr3_aa: CAWTKSGGPHTGELFF

v_call: TRBV7-2
clone_size: NA
d_call: NA
j_call: TRBJ1-1
cdr3_nt: TGTGCCAGCAGCTTAGATTGGAGATACACTGAAGCCTTCTTT
cdr3_aa: CASSLDWRYTEAFF

v_call: TRBV7-9
clone_size: NA
d_call: TRBD2
j_call: TRBJ2-7
cdr3_nt: TGTGCCAGCAGCCAACTAGCGGTCGAGCAGTACTTC
cdr3_aa: CASSQLAVEQYF

v_call: TRBV29-1
clone_size: NA
d_call: NA
j_call: TRBJ2-2
cdr3_nt: TGCAGCACCGGACGGACCGGGGAAGGGGAGCTGTTTTTT
cdr3_aa: CSTGRTGEGELFF

v_call: TRBV9
clone_size: NA
d_call: NA
j_call: TRBJ1-3
cdr3_nt: TGTGCCAGCAGCGTAGCCGGGGGAGACACCATATATTTT
cdr3_aa: CASSVAGGDTIYF

v_call: TRBV7-2
clone_size: NA
d_call: NA
j_call: TRBJ2-5
cdr3_nt: TGTGCCAGCAGCTTAGAAATGGGAGGGGGTTGGGAGACCCAGTACTTC
cdr3_aa: CASSLEMGGGWETQYF

v_call: TRBV6-5
clone_size: NA
d_call: NA
j_call: TRBJ2-3
cdr3_nt: TGTGCCAGCAGTTACTCTACTAGCAGGGGCACAGATACGCAGTATTTT
cdr3_aa: CASSYSTSRGTDTQYF

v_call: TRBV5-8
clone_size: NA
d_call: TRBD1
j_call: TRBJ1-5
cdr3_nt: TGTGCCAGCAGGCAGGACAGGGACAATCAGCCCCAGCATTTT
cdr3_aa: CASRQDRDNQPQHF

v_call: TRBV7-8
clone_size: NA
d_call: TRBD2
j_call: TRBJ2-1
cdr3_nt: TGTGCCAGCAGCTTAGCCGTATGGCCTAGCGGGCCCGGTATTCGGTTCTTC
cdr3_aa: CASSLAVWPSGPGIRFF

v_call: TRBV9
clone_size: NA
d_call: TRBD2
j_call: TRBJ2-3
cdr3_nt: TGTGCCAGCAACGAAAGACTAGCGGGAGTCGCAGATACGCAGTATTTT
cdr3_aa: CASNERLAGVADTQYF

v_call: TRBV4-3
clone_size: NA
d_call: NA
j_call: TRBJ2-7
cdr3_nt: TGCGCCAGCAGCCAAGATTGGGGTGGGTGGACAGATTGGTCCTACGAGCAGTACTTC
cdr3_aa: CASSQDWGGWTDWSYEQYF

v_call: TRBV27
clone_size: NA
d_call: TRBD2
j_call: TRBJ2-1
cdr3_nt: TGTGCCAGCAGCTGTGAAACTAGCGGGGGAGATGAGCAGTTCTTC
cdr3_aa: CASSCETSGGDEQFF

v_call: TRBV7-9
clone_size: NA
d_call: NA
j_call: TRBJ1-1
cdr3_nt: TGTGCCAGCAGCTTTACAGGTACTGAAGCTTTCTTT
cdr3_aa: CASSFTGTEAFF

v_call: TRBV20-1
clone_size: NA
d_call: TRBD2
j_call: TRBJ2-3
cdr3_nt: TGCAGTGCTAGTAGCGGGAGGGCGGGAGATACGCAGTATTTT
cdr3_aa: CSASSGRAGDTQYF

v_call: TRBV4-1
clone_size: few
d_call: NA
j_call: TRBJ2-1
cdr3_nt: TGCGCCAGCAGCCCCGGGACACACTACAATGAGCAGTTCTTC
cdr3_aa: CASSPGTHYNEQFF

v_call: TRBV19
clone_size: NA
d_call: NA
j_call: TRBJ1-5
cdr3_nt: TGTGCCAGTAGTGACAGACACAATCAGCCCCAGCATTTT
cdr3_aa: CASSDRHNQPQHF

v_call: TRBV19
clone_size: NA
d_call: NA
j_call: TRBJ1-1
cdr3_nt: TGTGCCAGTAGTACCCCGGTACCACTGAACACTGAAGCTTTCTTT
cdr3_aa: CASSTPVPLNTEAFF

v_call: TRBV11-2
clone_size: NA
d_call: NA
j_call: TRBJ2-1
cdr3_nt: TGTGCCAGCAGCTCCGGCCGGGGTGAGCAGTTCTTC
cdr3_aa: CASSSGRGEQFF

v_call: TRBV7-9
clone_size: NA
d_call: NA
j_call: TRBJ1-2
cdr3_nt: TGTGCCAGCACCCTATCCGGTCTCGCCCTCGGCTATGGCTACACCTTC
cdr3_aa: CASTLSGLALGYGYTF

v_call: TRBV3-1/TRBV3-2
clone_size: once
d_call: TRBD1
j_call: TRBJ2-2
cdr3_nt: TGTGCCAGCAGCCTCACAGGGGGCGGCGGGGAGCTGTTTTTT
cdr3_aa: CASSLTGGGGELFF

v_call: TRBV7-2
clone_size: NA
d_call: NA
j_call: TRBJ2-7
cdr3_nt: TGTGCCAGCAGCTGGACTCCCCGGAGCTCCTACGAGCAGTACTTC
cdr3_aa: CASSWTPRSSYEQYF

v_call: TRBV5-1
clone_size: NA
d_call: TRBD2
j_call: TRBJ2-3
cdr3_nt: TGCGCCAGCAGCTTACTAGCGGGGGCTAGCACAGATACGCAGTATTTT
cdr3_aa: CASSLLAGASTDTQYF

v_call: TRBV5-1
clone_size: NA
d_call: NA
j_call: TRBJ1-1
cdr3_nt: TGCGCCAGCAGTTTCCAGGGGACGAACACTGAAGCTTTCTTT
cdr3_aa: CASSFQGTNTEAFF

v_call: TRBV2
clone_size: few
d_call: TRBD2
j_call: TRBJ2-3
cdr3_nt: TGTGCCAGCAGTCCTAGCGGGAGTGGCGGCACAGATACGCAGTATTTT
cdr3_aa: CASSPSGSGGTDTQYF

v_call: TRBV6-5
clone_size: NA
d_call: TRBD2
j_call: TRBJ2-7
cdr3_nt: TGTGCCAGCAGTACGAGCGGGACTTCCTACGAGCAGTACTTC
cdr3_aa: CASSTSGTSYEQYF

v_call: TRBV28
clone_size: NA
d_call: TRBD2
j_call: TRBJ2-7
cdr3_nt: TGTGCCAGCAGTGGCACACTAGGCGTCGAGCGGGAGGCATCCTACGAGCAGTACTTC
cdr3_aa: CASSGTLGVEREASYEQYF

v_call: TRBV6-5
clone_size: NA
d_call: NA
j_call: TRBJ2-3
cdr3_nt: TGTGCCAGCAGTTATTACGGGACGGCGCGGGGAGATACGCAGTATTTT
cdr3_aa: CASSYYGTARGDTQYF

v_call: TRBV5-1
clone_size: once
d_call: TRBD1
j_call: TRBJ2-3
cdr3_nt: TGCGCCAGCAGCGAACAGGGGGCTGGCACAGATACGCAGTATTTT
cdr3_aa: CASSEQGAGTDTQYF

v_call: TRBV11-2
clone_size: NA
d_call: TRBD2
j_call: TRBJ2-3
cdr3_nt: TGTGCCAGCAGCTTCATAGAGGGAGGGCCCTCAGATACGCAGTATTTT
cdr3_aa: CASSFIEGGPSDTQYF

v_call: TRBV4-1
clone_size: NA
d_call: NA
j_call: TRBJ1-3
cdr3_nt: TGCGCCAGCAGCTTACGACAGGTCTCTGGAAACACCATATATTTT
cdr3_aa: CASSLRQVSGNTIYF

v_call: TRBV5-1
clone_size: NA
d_call: TRBD2
j_call: TRBJ2-5
cdr3_nt: TGCGCCAGCAGCTTGCCCGGACTAGCGGGGGGGCAAGAGACCCAGTACTTC
cdr3_aa: CASSLPGLAGGQETQYF

v_call: TRBV19
clone_size: NA
d_call: NA
j_call: TRBJ2-7
cdr3_nt: TGTGCCAGTAGCCTCCGGGACACCTACGAGCAGTACTTC
cdr3_aa: CASSLRDTYEQYF

v_call: TRBV7-2
clone_size: NA
d_call: TRBD1
j_call: TRBJ2-7
cdr3_nt: TGTGCCAGCAGCTCACAGGGGGGAGGCTACGAGCAGTACTTC
cdr3_aa: CASSSQGGGYEQYF